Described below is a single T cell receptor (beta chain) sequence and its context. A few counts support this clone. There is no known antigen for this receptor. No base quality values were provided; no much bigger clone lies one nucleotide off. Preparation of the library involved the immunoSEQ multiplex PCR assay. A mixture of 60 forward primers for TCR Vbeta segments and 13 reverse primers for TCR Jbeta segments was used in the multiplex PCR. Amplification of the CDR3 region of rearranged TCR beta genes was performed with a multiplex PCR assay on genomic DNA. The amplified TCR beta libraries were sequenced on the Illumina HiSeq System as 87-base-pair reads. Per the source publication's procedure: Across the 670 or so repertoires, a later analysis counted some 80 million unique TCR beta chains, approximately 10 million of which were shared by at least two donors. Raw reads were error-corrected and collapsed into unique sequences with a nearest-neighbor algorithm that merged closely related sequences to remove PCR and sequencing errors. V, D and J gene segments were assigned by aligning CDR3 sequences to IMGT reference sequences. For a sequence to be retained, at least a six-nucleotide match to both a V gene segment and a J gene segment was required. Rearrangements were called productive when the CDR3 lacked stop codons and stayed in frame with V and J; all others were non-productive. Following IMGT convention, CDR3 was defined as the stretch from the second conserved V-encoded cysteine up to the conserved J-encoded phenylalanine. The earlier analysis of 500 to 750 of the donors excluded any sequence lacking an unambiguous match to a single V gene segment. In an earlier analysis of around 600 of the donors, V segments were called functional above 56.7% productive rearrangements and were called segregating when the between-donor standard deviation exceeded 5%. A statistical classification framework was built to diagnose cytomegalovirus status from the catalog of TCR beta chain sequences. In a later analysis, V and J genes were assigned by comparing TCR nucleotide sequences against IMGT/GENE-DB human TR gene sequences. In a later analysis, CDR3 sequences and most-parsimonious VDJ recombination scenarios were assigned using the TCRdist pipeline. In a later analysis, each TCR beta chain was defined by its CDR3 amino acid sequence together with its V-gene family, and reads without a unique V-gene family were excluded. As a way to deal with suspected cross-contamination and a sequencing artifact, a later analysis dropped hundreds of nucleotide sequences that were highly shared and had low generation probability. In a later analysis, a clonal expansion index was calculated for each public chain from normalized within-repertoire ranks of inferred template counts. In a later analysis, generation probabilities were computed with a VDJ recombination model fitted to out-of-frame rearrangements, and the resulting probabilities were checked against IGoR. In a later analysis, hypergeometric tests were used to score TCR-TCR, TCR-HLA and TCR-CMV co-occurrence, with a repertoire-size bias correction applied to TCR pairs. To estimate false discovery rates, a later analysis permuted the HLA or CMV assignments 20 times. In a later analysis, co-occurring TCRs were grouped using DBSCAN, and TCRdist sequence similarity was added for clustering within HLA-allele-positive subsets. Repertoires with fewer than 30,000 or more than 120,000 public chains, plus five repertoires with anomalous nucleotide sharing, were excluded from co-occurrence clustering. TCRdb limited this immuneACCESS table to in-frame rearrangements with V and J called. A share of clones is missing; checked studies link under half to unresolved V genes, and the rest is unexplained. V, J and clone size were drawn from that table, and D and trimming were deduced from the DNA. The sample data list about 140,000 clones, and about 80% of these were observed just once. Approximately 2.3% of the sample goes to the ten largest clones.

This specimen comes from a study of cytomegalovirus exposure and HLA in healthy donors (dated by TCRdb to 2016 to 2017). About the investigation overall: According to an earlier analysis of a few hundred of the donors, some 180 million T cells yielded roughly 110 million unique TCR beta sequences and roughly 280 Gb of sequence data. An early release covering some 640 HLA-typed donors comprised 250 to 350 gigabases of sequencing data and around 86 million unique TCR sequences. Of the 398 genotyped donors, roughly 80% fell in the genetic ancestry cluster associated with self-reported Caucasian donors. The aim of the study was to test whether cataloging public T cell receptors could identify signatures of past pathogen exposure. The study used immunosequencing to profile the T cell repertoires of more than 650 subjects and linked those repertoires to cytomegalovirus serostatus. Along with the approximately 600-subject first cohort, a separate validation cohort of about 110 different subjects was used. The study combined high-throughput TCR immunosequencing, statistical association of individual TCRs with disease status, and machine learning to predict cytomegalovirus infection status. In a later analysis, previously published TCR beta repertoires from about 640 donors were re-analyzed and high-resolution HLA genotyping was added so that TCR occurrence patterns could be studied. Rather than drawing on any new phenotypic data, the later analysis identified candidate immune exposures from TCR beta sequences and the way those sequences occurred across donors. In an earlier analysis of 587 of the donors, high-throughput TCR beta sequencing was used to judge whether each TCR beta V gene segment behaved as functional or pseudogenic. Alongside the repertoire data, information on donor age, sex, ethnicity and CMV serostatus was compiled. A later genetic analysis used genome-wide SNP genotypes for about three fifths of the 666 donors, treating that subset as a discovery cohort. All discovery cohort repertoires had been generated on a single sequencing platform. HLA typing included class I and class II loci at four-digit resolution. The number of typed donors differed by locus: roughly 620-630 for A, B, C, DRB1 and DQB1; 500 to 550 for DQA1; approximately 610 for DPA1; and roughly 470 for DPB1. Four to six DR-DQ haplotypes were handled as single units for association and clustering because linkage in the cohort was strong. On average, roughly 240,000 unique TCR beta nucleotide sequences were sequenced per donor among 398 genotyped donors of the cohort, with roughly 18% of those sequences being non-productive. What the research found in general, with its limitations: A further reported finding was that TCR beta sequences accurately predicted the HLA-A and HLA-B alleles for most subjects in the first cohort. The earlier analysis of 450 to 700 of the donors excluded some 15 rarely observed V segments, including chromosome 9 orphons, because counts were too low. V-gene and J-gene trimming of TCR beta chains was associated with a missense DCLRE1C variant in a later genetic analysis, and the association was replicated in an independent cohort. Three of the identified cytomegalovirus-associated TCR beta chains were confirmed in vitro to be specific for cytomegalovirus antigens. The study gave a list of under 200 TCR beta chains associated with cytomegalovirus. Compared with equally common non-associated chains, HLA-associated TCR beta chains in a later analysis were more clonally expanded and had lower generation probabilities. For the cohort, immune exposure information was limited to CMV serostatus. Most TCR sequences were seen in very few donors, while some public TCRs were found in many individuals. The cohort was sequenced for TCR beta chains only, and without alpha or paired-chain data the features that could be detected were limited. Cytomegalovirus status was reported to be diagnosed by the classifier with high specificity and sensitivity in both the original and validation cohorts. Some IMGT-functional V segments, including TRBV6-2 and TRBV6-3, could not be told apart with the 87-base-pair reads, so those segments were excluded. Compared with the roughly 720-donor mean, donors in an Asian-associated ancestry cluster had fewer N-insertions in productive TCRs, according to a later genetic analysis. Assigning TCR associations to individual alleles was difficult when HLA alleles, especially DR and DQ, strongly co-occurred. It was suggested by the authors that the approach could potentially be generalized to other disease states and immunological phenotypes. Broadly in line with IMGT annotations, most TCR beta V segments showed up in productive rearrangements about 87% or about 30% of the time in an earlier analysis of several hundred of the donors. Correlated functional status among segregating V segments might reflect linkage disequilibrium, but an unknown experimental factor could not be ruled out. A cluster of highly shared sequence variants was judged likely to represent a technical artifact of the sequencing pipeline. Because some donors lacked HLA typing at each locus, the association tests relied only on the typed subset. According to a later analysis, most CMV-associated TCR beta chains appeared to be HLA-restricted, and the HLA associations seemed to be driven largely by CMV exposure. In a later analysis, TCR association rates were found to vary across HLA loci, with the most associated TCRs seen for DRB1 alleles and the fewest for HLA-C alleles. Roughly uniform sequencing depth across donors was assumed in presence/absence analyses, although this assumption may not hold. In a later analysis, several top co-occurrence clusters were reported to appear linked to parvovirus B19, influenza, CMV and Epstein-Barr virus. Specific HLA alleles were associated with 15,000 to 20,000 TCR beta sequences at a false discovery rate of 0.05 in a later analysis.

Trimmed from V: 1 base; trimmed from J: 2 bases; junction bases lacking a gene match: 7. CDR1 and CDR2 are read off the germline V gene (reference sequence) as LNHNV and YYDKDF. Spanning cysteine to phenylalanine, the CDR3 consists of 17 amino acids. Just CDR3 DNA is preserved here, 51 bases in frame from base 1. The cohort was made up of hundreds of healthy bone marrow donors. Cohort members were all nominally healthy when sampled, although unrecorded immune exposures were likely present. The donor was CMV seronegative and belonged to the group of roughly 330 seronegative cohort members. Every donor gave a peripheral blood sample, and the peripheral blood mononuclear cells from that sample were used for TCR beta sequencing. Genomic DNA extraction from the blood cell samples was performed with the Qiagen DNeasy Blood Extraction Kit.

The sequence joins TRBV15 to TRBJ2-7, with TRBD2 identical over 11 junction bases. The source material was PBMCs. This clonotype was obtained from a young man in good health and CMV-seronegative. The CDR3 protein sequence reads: CATSRVAGTSGTYEQYF. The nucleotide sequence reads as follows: TGTGCCACCAGCAGAGTAGCCGGGACTAGCGGAACCTACGAGCAGTACTTC.